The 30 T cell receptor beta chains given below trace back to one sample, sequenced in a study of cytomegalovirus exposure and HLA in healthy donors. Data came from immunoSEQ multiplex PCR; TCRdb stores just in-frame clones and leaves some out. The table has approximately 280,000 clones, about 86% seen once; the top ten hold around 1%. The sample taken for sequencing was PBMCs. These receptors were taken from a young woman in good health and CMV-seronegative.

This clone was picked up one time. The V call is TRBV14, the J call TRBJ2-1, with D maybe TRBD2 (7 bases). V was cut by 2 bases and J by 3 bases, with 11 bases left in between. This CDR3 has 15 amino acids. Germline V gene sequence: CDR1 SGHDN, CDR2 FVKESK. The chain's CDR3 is CASSQSGDYYNEQFF. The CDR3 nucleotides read TGTGCCAGCAGCCAATCAGGGGACTACTACAATGAGCAGTTCTTC. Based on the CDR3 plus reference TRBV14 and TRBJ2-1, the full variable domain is EAGVTQFPSHSVIEKGQTVTLRCDPISGHDNLYWYRRVMGKEIKFLLHFVKESKQDESGMPNNRFLAERTGGTYSTLKVQPAELEDSGVYFCASSQSGDYYNEQFFGPGTRLTVL.

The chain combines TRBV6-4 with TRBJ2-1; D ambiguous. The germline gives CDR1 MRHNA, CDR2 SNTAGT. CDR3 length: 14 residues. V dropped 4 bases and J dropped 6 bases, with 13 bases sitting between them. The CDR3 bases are TGTGCCAGCAGTGCCACCTTCACTACCAATGAGCAGTTCTTC. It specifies CASSATFTTNEQFF.

The chain's CDR3 is CASSFANTDTQYF. The DNA of the CDR3 is TGTGCCAGCAGTTTTGCTAACACAGATACGCAGTATTTT. The chain couples TRBV27 to TRBJ2-3; D is unresolved. V shed 3 bases and J shed 2 bases, with 6 bases lying between them. The germline CDR1 and CDR2 sequences are MNHEY and SMNVEV (reference sequence). This CDR3 spans 13 amino acids.

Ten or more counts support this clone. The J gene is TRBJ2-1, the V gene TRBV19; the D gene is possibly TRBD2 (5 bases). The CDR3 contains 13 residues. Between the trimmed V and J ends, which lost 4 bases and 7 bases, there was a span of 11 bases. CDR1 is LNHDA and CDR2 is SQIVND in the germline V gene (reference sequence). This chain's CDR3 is CASSTTTGNEQFF. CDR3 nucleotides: TGTGCCAGTAGTACCACGACGGGGAATGAGCAGTTCTTC.

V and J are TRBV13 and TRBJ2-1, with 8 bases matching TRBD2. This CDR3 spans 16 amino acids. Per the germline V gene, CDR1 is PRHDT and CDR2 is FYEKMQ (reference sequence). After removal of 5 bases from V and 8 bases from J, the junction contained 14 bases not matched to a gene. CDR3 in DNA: TGTGCCAGCAGCCTTGGAAGCGGGAGAAGTTTGGATGAGCAGTTCTTC. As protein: CASSLGSGRSLDEQFF.

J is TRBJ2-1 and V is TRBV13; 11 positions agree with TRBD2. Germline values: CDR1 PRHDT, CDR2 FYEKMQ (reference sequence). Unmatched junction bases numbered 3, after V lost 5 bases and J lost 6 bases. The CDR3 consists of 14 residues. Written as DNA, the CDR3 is TGTGCCAGCAGCCGCGGACTAGCGGGCAATGAGCAGTTCTTC. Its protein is CASSRGLAGNEQFF.

CDR3 sequence (DNA): TGTGCCAGCAGCTTATCTGATCTAGCGGGAGTCTACGAGCAGTACTTC. Translated: CASSLSDLAGVYEQYF. The V and J genes are TRBV11-3 and TRBJ2-7; TRBD2 aligns across 10 bases. The germline V gene has CDR1 SGHNT and CDR2 YENEEA. After removal of 2 bases from V and 3 bases from J, the junction contained 7 bases not matched to a gene. The CDR3 is 16 amino acids.

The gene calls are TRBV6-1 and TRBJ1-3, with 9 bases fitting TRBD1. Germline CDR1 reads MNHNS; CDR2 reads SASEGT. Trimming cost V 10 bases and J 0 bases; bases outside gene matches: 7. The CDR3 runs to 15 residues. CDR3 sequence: CAITGQGNSGNTIYF. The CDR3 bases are TGTGCCATCACGGGACAGGGTAACTCTGGAAACACCATATATTTT.

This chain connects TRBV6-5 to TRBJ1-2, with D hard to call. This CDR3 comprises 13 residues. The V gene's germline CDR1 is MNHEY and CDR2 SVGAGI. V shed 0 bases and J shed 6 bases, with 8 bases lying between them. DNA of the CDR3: TGTGCCAGCAGTTACTCCAACCGGGATGGCTACACCTTC. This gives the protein CASSYSNRDGYTF.

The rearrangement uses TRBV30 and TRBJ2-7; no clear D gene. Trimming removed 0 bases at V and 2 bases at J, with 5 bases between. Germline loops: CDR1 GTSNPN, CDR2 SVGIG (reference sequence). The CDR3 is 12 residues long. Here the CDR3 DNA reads TGTGCCTGGAGTGTCCGAGCCTACGAGCAGTACTTC. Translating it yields CAWSVRAYEQYF.

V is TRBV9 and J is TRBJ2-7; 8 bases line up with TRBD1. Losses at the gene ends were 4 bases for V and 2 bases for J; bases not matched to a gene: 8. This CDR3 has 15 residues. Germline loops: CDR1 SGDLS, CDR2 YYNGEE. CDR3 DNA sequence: TGTGCCAGCAGCCCAAGGGCGGGACAGGCCTACGAGCAGTACTTC. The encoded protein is CASSPRAGQAYEQYF.

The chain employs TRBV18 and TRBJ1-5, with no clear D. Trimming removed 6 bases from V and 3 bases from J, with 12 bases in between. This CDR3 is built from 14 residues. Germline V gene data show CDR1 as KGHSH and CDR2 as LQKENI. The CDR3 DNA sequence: TGTGCCAGCTCCCTCGGAGAGAACAATCAGCCCCAGCATTTT. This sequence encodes CASSLGENNQPQHF.

The CDR3 loop reads CAWSVREGIPYEQYF. As DNA, the CDR3 is TGTGCCTGGAGTGTACGGGAGGGGATCCCCTACGAGCAGTACTTC. The gene calls are TRBV30 and TRBJ2-7; the match to TRBD2 covers 8 bases. CDR3 size: 15 residues. Germline values: CDR1 GTSNPN, CDR2 SVGIG (reference sequence). Trimming took 0 bases from V and 2 from J; bases not matched to a gene: 6.

The CDR3 DNA reads as TGTGCCAGCGTTTTAATTGGAGGTTTTCAGCCCCAGCATTTT. It codes for CASVLIGGFQPQHF. This sequence joins TRBV6-1 and TRBJ1-5; D gene ambiguous. Trimming left V 8 bases short and J 6 bases short, with 17 bases between. Germline CDR1 MNHNS, CDR2 SASEGT. This CDR3 contains 14 residues.

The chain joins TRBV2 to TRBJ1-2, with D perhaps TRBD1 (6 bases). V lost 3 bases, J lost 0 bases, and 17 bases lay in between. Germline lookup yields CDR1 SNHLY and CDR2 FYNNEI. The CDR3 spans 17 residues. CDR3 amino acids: CASSEAFNRASNYGYTF. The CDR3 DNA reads TGTGCCAGCAGTGAGGCCTTTAACAGGGCCTCTAACTATGGCTACACCTTC.

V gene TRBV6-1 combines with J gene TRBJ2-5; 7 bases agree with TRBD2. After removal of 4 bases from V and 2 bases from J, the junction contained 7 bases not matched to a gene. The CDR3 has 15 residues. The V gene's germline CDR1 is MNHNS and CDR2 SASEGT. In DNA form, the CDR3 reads TGTGCCAGCAGTGGCAAGTCGCGGGGGCAAGAGACCCAGTACTTC. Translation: CASSGKSRGQETQYF.

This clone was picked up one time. CDR3 sequence (DNA): TGCGCCAGCAGCCAGACAGGGACCTCTAGGTTGAACACTGAAGCTTTCTTT. It translates to CASSQTGTSRLNTEAFF. The chain links TRBV4-1 to TRBJ1-1; 7 bases fit TRBD1. V dropped 3 bases and J dropped 0; count of bases not matched to a gene: 10. The germline CDR1 and CDR2 sequences are MGHRA and YSYEKL. CDR3 length: 17 residues.

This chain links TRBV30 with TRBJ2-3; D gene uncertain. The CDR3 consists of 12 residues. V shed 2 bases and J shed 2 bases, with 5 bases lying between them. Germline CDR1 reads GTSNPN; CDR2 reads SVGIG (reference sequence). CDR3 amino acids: CAWSTVTDTQYF. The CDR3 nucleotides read TGTGCCTGGAGTACAGTCACAGATACGCAGTATTTT.

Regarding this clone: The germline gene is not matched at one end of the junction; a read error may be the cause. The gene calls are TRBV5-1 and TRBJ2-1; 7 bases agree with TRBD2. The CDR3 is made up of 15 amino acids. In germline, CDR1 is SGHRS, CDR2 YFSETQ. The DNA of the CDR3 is TGCGCCAGCAACTTGAGGCTAGCGGCCTTACATGAGCAGTTCTTC. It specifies CASNLRLAALHEQFF.

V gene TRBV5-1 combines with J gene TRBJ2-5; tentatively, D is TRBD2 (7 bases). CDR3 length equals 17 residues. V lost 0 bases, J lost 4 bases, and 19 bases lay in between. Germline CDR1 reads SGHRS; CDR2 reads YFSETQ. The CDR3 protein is CASSLGSAGARGETQYF. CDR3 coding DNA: TGCGCCAGCAGCTTGGGATCGGCGGGGGCCAGGGGAGAGACCCAGTACTTC.

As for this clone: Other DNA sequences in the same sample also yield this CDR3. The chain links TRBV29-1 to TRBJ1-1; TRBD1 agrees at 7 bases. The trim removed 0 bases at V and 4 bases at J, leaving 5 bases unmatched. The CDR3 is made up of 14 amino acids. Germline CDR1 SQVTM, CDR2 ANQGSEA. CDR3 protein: CSVEDQAGGTEAFF. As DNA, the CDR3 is TGCAGCGTTGAAGATCAGGCAGGGGGCACTGAAGCTTTCTTT.

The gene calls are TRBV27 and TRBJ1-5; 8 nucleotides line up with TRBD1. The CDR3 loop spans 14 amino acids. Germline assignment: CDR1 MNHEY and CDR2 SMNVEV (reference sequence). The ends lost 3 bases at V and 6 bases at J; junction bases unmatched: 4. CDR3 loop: CASSFFQGAQPQHF. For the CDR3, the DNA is TGTGCCAGCAGTTTTTTCCAGGGGGCTCAGCCCCAGCATTTT.

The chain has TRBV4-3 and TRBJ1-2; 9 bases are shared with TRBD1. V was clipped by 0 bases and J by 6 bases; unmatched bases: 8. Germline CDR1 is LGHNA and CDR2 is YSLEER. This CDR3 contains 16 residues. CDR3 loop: CASSQDPGQGKDGYTF. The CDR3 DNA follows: TGCGCCAGCAGCCAAGATCCGGGACAGGGCAAGGATGGCTACACCTTC.

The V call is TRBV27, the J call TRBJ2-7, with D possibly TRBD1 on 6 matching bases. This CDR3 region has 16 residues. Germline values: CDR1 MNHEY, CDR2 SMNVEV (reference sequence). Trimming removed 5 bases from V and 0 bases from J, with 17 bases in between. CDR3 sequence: CASSGYRDKSSYEQYF. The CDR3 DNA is TGTGCCAGCAGTGGGTACCGGGACAAGAGCTCCTACGAGCAGTACTTC.

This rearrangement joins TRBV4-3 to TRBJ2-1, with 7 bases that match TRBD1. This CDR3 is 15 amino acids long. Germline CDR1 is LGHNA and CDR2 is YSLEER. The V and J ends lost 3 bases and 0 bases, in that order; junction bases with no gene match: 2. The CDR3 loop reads CASSQGQSSYNEQFF. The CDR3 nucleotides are TGCGCCAGCAGCCAGGGACAGAGCTCCTACAATGAGCAGTTCTTC.

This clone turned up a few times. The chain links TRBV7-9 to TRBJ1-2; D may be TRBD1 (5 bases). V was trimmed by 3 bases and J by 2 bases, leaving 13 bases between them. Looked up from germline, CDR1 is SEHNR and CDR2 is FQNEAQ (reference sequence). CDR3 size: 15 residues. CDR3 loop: CASSFVLEGNYGYTF. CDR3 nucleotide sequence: TGTGCCAGCAGCTTTGTTCTGGAGGGGAACTATGGCTACACCTTC.

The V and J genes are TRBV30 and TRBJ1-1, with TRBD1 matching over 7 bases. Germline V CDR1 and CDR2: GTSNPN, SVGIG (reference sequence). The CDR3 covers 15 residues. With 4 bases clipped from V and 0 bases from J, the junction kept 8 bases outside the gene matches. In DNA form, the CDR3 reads TGTGCCTGGAAGACAGGGCTCCGCATGAACACTGAAGCTTTCTTT. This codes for CAWKTGLRMNTEAFF.

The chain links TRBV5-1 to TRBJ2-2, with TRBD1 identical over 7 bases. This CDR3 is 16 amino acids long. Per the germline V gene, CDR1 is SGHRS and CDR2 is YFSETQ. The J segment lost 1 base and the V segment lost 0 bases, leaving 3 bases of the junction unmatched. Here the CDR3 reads CASSLGGGRNTGELFF. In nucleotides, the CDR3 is TGCGCCAGCAGCTTGGGAGGGGGCCGGAACACCGGGGAGCTGTTTTTT.

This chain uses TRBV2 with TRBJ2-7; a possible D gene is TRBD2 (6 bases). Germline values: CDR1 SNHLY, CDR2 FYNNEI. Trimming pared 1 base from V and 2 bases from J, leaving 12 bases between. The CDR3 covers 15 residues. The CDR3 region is CASSEDGGSPYEQYF. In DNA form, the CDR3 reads TGTGCCAGCAGTGAAGATGGGGGGTCCCCCTACGAGCAGTACTTC.

The CDR3 is CASTTGANYEQYF. CDR3 DNA: TGTGCCAGCACTACAGGGGCCAATTACGAGCAGTACTTC. This sequence joins TRBV5-6 and TRBJ2-7, with 7 bases identical to TRBD1. Germline V gene data show CDR1 as SGHDT and CDR2 as YYEEEE. The CDR3 consists of 13 residues. The V and J ends lost 6 bases and 4 bases, in that order; junction bases with no gene match: 7.